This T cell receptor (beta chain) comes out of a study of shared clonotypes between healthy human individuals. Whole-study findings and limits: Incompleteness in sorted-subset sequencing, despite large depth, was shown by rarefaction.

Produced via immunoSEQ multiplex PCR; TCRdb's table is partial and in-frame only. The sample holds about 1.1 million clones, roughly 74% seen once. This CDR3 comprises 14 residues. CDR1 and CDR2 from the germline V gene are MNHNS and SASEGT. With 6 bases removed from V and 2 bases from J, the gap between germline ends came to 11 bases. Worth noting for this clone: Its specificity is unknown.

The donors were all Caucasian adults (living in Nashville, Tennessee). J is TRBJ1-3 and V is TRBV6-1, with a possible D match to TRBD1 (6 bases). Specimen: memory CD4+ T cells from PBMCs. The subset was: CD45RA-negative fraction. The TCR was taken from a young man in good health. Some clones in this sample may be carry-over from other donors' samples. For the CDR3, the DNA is TGTGCCAGCAGGTCAACAGGGACTGGAAACACCATATATTTT. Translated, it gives CASRSTGTGNTIYF.